These 21 T cell receptor beta chains share one sample of origin, sequenced in a study of shared clonotypes between healthy human individuals. Sequenced by immunoSEQ multiplex PCR; TCRdb stores in-frame clones only, minus some. The data hold approximately 110,000 clones, with about 70% observed a single time. The sequencing input was memory CD8+ T cells sorted from blood. Specified subset: CD45RO+ cells pooled with CCR7-negative TemRA cells. These TCRs come from a woman aged 25 to 45 in good health.

The chain has TRBV7-8 and TRBJ2-7; D is perhaps TRBD1 or TRBD2 (5 bases each). This CDR3 contains 14 residues. CDR1 and CDR2 from the germline V gene are SGHVS and FQNEAQ. The germline V and J ends were trimmed by 3 bases and 3 bases, with 12 bases remaining between them. The CDR3: CASSLGDAGYEQYF. The CDR3 DNA is TGTGCCAGCAGCTTGGGGGACGCCGGCTACGAGCAGTACTTC.

This chain joins TRBV2 and TRBJ2-2; 10 bases agree with TRBD2. The CDR3 covers 14 residues. V was pared by 7 bases and J by 10 bases, with 9 bases of the junction left unmatched. Germline CDR1 is SNHLY and CDR2 is FYNNEI. CDR3 in amino acids: CASKPGLASEELFF. The CDR3 coding sequence is TGTGCCAGCAAACCGGGACTAGCGTCTGAGGAGCTGTTTTTT.

Only one count was recorded for this clone. The CDR3 DNA follows: TGTGCCAGCAGTTTATTGGGCCAGGAGCATTTT. Protein: CASSLLGQEHF. The gene calls are TRBV28 and TRBJ1-5; D gene ambiguous. The CDR3 extends over 11 amino acids. V lost 1 base, J lost 14 bases, and 9 bases lay in between. Germline V gene sequence: CDR1 MDHEN, CDR2 SYDVKM.

The chain uses TRBV29-1 and TRBJ2-7, with D maybe TRBD1 (6 bases). The germline gives CDR1 SQVTM, CDR2 ANQGSEA. The CDR3 sequence is 15 residues long. The germline V and J ends were trimmed by 7 bases and 2 bases, with 21 bases remaining between them. The CDR3 here is CSAIDPTGSTYEQYF. CDR3 nucleotides: TGCAGCGCCATAGATCCGACAGGTTCGACCTACGAGCAGTACTTC.

The chain recombines TRBV13 with TRBJ2-3; tentative D call: TRBD1 (6 bases). The CDR3 is 12 residues long. V shed 5 bases and J shed 6 bases, with 9 bases lying between them. Germline V gene sequence: CDR1 PRHDT, CDR2 FYEKMQ (reference sequence). The CDR3 DNA reads TGTGCCAGCAGCCATGACAGGGATACGCAGTATTTT. It specifies CASSHDRDTQYF.

The sample holds one count of this clone. The CDR3 spells CASSLNAGGAYEQYF. The CDR3 coding sequence is TGTGCCAGCAGCTTAAATGCGGGAGGGGCCTACGAGCAGTACTTC. The gene calls are TRBV7-8 and TRBJ2-7; 9 bases match TRBD2. Trimming at V came to 2 bases and at J to 2 bases, leaving 4 bases not matched to a gene. There are 15 residues in the CDR3. Germline V gene data show CDR1 as SGHVS and CDR2 as FQNEAQ.

This clone was recorded once. The V gene is TRBV7-9, the J gene TRBJ1-5; weak D call: TRBD1 (6 bases). The CDR3 is made up of 17 amino acids. V dropped 2 bases and J dropped 2 bases, with 16 bases sitting between them. The V gene's germline CDR1 is SEHNR and CDR2 FQNEAQ (reference sequence). This chain's CDR3 is CASSLRGTGRRNQPQHF. CDR3 in DNA: TGTGCCAGCAGCTTACGTGGAACAGGGCGCCGCAATCAGCCCCAGCATTTT.

The rearrangement links TRBV5-4 to TRBJ2-2, with 7 positions matching TRBD2. The CDR3 has 15 amino acids. After removal of 4 bases from V and 2 bases from J, the junction contained 5 bases not matched to a gene. Germline lookup yields CDR1 SGHNT and CDR2 YYREEE (reference sequence). The CDR3 loop is CASSPGTTNTGELFF. CDR3 nucleotide sequence: TGTGCCAGCAGCCCCGGGACTACTAACACCGGGGAGCTGTTTTTT.

The rearrangement links TRBV28 to TRBJ2-7; TRBD2 is a possible D gene (5 bases). Germline values: CDR1 MDHEN, CDR2 SYDVKM. Trimming left V 5 bases short and J 3 bases short, with 11 bases between. The CDR3 length is 13 residues. CDR3 residues: CASSLRDIYEQYF. The CDR3, as DNA: TGTGCCAGCAGTCTACGGGATATCTACGAGCAGTACTTC.

J is TRBJ2-2 and V is TRBV6-6; D not resolved. In germline, CDR1 is MNHNY, CDR2 SVGAGI (reference sequence). The CDR3 runs to 14 residues. V was cut by 6 bases and J by 5 bases, with 13 bases left in between. The CDR3: CASRGRTETGELFF. Written as DNA, the CDR3 is TGTGCCAGCAGAGGCAGAACCGAAACCGGGGAGCTGTTTTTT.

The chain's CDR3 is CASSQRQGRYEQYF. In nucleotides, the CDR3 is TGCGCCAGCAGCCAAAGACAGGGTAGATACGAGCAGTACTTC. The rearrangement joins TRBV4-1 to TRBJ2-7; 7 nucleotides match TRBD1. The CDR3 loop spans 14 amino acids. Germline lookup yields CDR1 MGHRA and CDR2 YSYEKL. Trimming at V came to 2 bases and at J to 4 bases, leaving 5 bases not matched to a gene.

This clone was detected once. The chain recombines TRBV6-6 with TRBJ2-5; TRBD2 might be the D (5 bases). Per the germline V gene, CDR1 is MNHNY and CDR2 is SVGAGI (reference sequence). Trimming removed 2 bases at V and 5 bases at J, with 9 bases between. The CDR3 covers 13 residues. The CDR3 reads CASSYVGAETQYF. The CDR3 DNA reads as TGTGCCAGCAGTTACGTGGGAGCGGAGACCCAGTACTTC.

V usage is TRBV5-1 and J usage is TRBJ2-3; 11 positions agree with TRBD2. The J segment lost 1 base and the V segment lost 3 bases, leaving 7 bases of the junction unmatched. Germline V gene data show CDR1 as SGHRS and CDR2 as YFSETQ. The CDR3 is 17 residues long. CDR3 loop: CASSYYPGLAGTDTQYF. CDR3 sequence (DNA): TGCGCCAGCAGCTATTATCCGGGACTAGCGGGCACAGATACGCAGTATTTT.

The rearrangement links TRBV7-9 to TRBJ2-7, with D hard to call. The CDR3 spans 15 residues. Germline CDR1 reads SEHNR; CDR2 reads FQNEAQ (reference sequence). Trimming left V 2 bases short and J 4 bases short, with 15 bases between. The DNA of the CDR3 is TGTGCCAGCAGCTTATTTTTTGACACCGTTTACGAGCAGTACTTC. Translation: CASSLFFDTVYEQYF.

Details on this clone: This likely reflects a read error, since a far larger clone is one base away. The genes are TRBV4-2 and TRBJ1-5, with a tentative D call TRBD1 (5 bases). V was clipped by 1 base and J by 5 bases, with 12 bases between them. CDR3 size: 15 residues. Germline V gene data show CDR1 as LGHNA and CDR2 as YNFKEQ. The CDR3 coding sequence is TGTGCCAGCAGCCAAGCGGGGGGGAACTATCAGCCCCAGCATTTT. Its translation: CASSQAGGNYQPQHF.

This chain joins TRBV10-2 and TRBJ2-1; D not resolved. Germline-derived CDR1 and CDR2 are WSHSY and SAAADI. This CDR3 is 13 amino acids long. The germline V and J ends were trimmed by 6 bases and 0 bases, with 6 bases remaining between them. CDR3 region: CASSLSSYNEQFF. In nucleotides, the CDR3 is TGCGCCAGCAGCTTGAGCTCCTACAATGAGCAGTTCTTC.

The J gene is TRBJ2-3, the V gene TRBV6-5; D is unclear. CDR1 and CDR2 (germline): MNHEY, SVGAGI. Trimming took off 2 bases at V and 1 base at J, with 10 bases between the two ends. The CDR3 extends over 15 amino acids. The CDR3: CASSYASVRTDTQYF. The CDR3 coding sequence is TGTGCCAGCAGTTACGCCTCGGTACGCACAGATACGCAGTATTTT.

This clone appeared a few times. The chain combines TRBV18 with TRBJ2-3; D unresolved. Trimming took off 5 bases at V and 6 bases at J, with 15 bases between the two ends. This CDR3 has 14 residues. The germline V gene encodes CDR1 KGHSH and CDR2 LQKENI. The CDR3 loop reads CASSTDGDPDTQYF. CDR3 nucleotide sequence: TGTGCCAGCTCAACGGACGGAGATCCGGATACGCAGTATTTT.

This clone was observed a few times. The V gene is TRBV29-1, the J gene TRBJ2-3, with D maybe TRBD1 (5 bases). The ends were cut back, 5 bases at V and 1 base at J, with 16 bases in the middle. The CDR3 totals 15 residues. In germline, CDR1 is SQVTM, CDR2 ANQGSEA. DNA for the CDR3: TGCAGCGTTTTTTCAGGGTCGTTAGGCACAGATACGCAGTATTTT. Translated, it gives CSVFSGSLGTDTQYF.

The J gene is TRBJ2-2, the V gene TRBV11-2; 7 nucleotides line up with TRBD2. The CDR3 spans 18 residues. V lost 4 bases and J lost 0; bases outside the gene matches: 11. Germline assignment: CDR1 SGHAT and CDR2 FQNNGV. CDR3 in amino acids: CASSYSLGDYSNTGELFF. Written as DNA, the CDR3 is TGTGCCAGCAGCTATAGCCTGGGGGACTACTCGAACACCGGGGAGCTGTTTTTT.

The chain couples TRBV7-9 to TRBJ2-5; D is unresolved. Germline V gene lookup returns CDR1 SEHNR and CDR2 FQNEAQ (reference sequence). The CDR3 runs 13 residues. V was trimmed by 8 bases and J by 3 bases, leaving 13 bases between them. The CDR3 DNA reads TGTGCCAGCGGGGTGATATTAGAAGAGACCCAGTACTTC. Amino acid sequence: CASGVILEETQYF.